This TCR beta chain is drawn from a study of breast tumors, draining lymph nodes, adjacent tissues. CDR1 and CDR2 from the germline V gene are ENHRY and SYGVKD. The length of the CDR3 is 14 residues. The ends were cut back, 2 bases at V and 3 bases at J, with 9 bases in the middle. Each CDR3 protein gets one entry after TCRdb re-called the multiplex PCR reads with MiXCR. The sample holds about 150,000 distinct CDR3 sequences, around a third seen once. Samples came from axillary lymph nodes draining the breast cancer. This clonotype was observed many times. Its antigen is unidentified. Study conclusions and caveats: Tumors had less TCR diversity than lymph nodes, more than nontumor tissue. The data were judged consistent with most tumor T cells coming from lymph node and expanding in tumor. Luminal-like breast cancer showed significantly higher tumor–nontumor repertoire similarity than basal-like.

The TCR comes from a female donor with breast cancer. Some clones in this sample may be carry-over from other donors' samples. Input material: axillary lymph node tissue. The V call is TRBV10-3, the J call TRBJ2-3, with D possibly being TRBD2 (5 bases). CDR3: CAISENPGTDTQYF. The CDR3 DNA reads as TGTGCCATCAGTGAGAACCCGGGGACAGATACGCAGTATTTT.